In this sample, the clone carrying this TCR beta chain turned up many times. This sample stems from a study of T cells after yellow fever vaccination. V was pared by 3 bases and J by 0 bases, with 15 bases between. CDR1 is SGHTA, CDR2 FQGNSA, per germline. This CDR3 region has 16 residues. Universal primer sites and UMIs were introduced during 5'RACE template-switching synthesis of TCR cDNA. TCRdb redid the calling of the 5' RACE reads with MiXCR, one entry per CDR3 protein. The table includes over 300,000 distinct CDR3 sequences, 3.6% detected once. The chain has TRBV7-2 and TRBJ2-7; either TRBD1 or TRBD2 may supply D (6 bases each). This receptor was obtained from a man aged 18 to 35 who received the YFV17D yellow fever vaccine. Sample: PBMCs, taken on the day of the yellow fever booster vaccination. This CDR3 reads CASSFSGAVFSYEQYF. The CDR3 DNA follows: TGTGCCAGCAGCTTCTCGGGGGCCGTATTCTCCTACGAGCAGTACTTC. Full variable domain (remainder filled in from reference TRBV7-2 and TRBJ2-7): GAGVSQSPSNKVTEKGKDVELRCDPISGHTALYWYRQSLGQGLEFLIYFQGNSAPDKSGLPSDRFSAERTGGSVSTLTIQRTQQEDSAVYLCASSFSGAVFSYEQYFGPGTRLTVT.